These 8 T cell receptor beta chains were sequenced from one sample in a study of OX40 agonist ivuxolimab in advanced cancers. Profiling relied on immunoSEQ multiplex PCR, and the TCRdb table lists in-frame clones only, not all of them. The sample yields tens of thousands of clones, more than 75% seen once. The sequences come from CD4+ or CD8+ T cells sorted from blood, collected in a trial of the OX40 agonist ivuxolimab. The receptors here all came from an adult with an advanced solid tumor such as melanoma, head and neck, liver or kidney cancer.

This rearrangement joins TRBV25-1 to TRBJ2-7; D might be TRBD1 (6 bases). The germline V gene has CDR1 MGHDK and CDR2 SYGVNS. This CDR3 region has 14 residues. V lost 6 bases and J lost 0, with 12 bases in between. This CDR3 reads CASRAGDSSYEQYF. DNA of the CDR3: TGTGCCAGCAGAGCAGGGGATAGCTCCTACGAGCAGTACTTC.

V is TRBV28 and J is TRBJ1-5; no clear D gene. Trimming took 8 bases from V and 7 from J, leaving 18 bases between them. The germline V gene has CDR1 MDHEN and CDR2 SYDVKM. The CDR3 totals 14 residues. CDR3 region: CASSKFYPPQPQHF. The CDR3 bases are TGTGCCAGCTCGAAGTTTTATCCACCGCAGCCCCAGCATTTT. Using reference TRBV28 and TRBJ1-5 for the parts outside the CDR3, the full variable domain is DVKVTQSSRYLVKRTGEKVFLECVQDMDHENMFWYRQDPGLGLRLIYFSYDVKMKEKGDIPEGYSVSREKKERFSLILESASTNQTSMYLCASSKFYPPQPQHFGDGTRLSIL.

This clone was seen more than once but under ten times. Other DNA sequences from this sample encode an identical CDR3 as well. The chain carries TRBV4-1 and TRBJ1-1; D possibly corresponds to TRBD1 (5 bases). CDR1 and CDR2 (germline): MGHRA, YSYEKL. The CDR3 contains 15 residues. Deletions cut 0 bases from V and 3 bases from J, with 11 bases between. CDR3 sequence reads: CASSQDPGQYTEAFF. CDR3 nucleotides: TGCGCCAGCAGCCAAGATCCGGGGCAGTACACTGAAGCTTTCTTT.

The CDR3 spells CASSLYGDTEAFF. The CDR3, as DNA: TGTGCCAGCAGTTTATATGGTGACACTGAAGCTTTCTTT. This chain links TRBV27 with TRBJ1-1; D unresolved. Trimming took off 1 base at V and 3 bases at J, with 6 bases between the two ends. CDR3 size: 13 residues. Germline CDR1 is MNHEY and CDR2 is SMNVEV (reference sequence).

The chain recombines TRBV7-3 with TRBJ2-1, with D perhaps matching TRBD1 or TRBD2 (5 bases each). V lost 3 bases and J 4 bases, leaving 13 bases between the germline ends. CDR3 length: 15 amino acids. The germline gives CDR1 SGHTA, CDR2 FQGTGA. The CDR3 spells CASSLGVGPYNEQFF. CDR3 in DNA: TGTGCCAGCAGCTTGGGGGTAGGACCATACAATGAGCAGTTCTTC.

V usage is TRBV13 and J usage is TRBJ2-2; 8 nucleotides line up with TRBD1. Germline trimming cut 5 bases from V and 4 bases from J; bases unmatched to any gene: 9. Germline V gene sequence: CDR1 PRHDT, CDR2 FYEKMQ (reference sequence). There are 16 residues in the CDR3. The CDR3 region has the DNA TGTGCCAGCAGCGATATGACAGGGGTCGGCACCGGGGAGCTGTTTTTT. This sequence encodes CASSDMTGVGTGELFF.

This chain joins TRBV18 and TRBJ1-5; possibly TRBD1 for D (5 bases). Trimming left V 4 bases short and J 5 bases short, with 6 bases between. Germline assignment: CDR1 KGHSH and CDR2 LQKENI. This CDR3 has 12 amino acids. The chain's CDR3 is CASSQGYQPQHF. In DNA, the CDR3 is TGTGCCAGCTCACAGGGGTATCAGCCCCAGCATTTT.

The CDR3 loop is CASSLTGLAGNEQYF. CDR3 in DNA: TGCGCCAGCAGCCTTACGGGACTAGCGGGGAATGAGCAGTACTTC. The chain couples TRBV4-1 to TRBJ2-7; 13 bases map to TRBD2. This CDR3 comprises 15 residues. Germline lookup yields CDR1 MGHRA and CDR2 YSYEKL. The ends lost 4 bases at V and 7 bases at J; junction bases unmatched: 7.